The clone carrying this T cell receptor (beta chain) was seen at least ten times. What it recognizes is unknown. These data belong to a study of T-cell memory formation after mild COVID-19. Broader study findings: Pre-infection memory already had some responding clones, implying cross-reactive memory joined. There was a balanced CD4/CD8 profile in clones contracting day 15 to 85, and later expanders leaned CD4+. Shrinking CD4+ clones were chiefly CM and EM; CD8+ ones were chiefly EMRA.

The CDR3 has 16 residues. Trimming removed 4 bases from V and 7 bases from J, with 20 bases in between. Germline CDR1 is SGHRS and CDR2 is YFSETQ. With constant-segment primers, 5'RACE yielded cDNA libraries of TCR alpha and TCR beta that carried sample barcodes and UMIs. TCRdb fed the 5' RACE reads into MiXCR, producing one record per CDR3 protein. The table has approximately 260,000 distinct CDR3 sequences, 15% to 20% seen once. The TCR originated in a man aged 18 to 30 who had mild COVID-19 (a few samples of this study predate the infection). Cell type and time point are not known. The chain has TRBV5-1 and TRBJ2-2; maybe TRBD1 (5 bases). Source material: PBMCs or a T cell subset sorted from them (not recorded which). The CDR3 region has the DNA TGCGCCAGCAGCGATGGACAAAGCTTGCGCATCGGGGAGCTGTTTTTT. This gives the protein CASSDGQSLRIGELFF. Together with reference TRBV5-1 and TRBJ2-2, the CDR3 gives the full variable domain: KAGVTQTPRYLIKTRGQQVTLSCSPISGHRSVSWYQQTPGQGLQFLFEYFSETQRNKGNFPGRFSGRQFSNSRSEMNVSTLELGDSALYLCASSDGQSLRIGELFFGEGSRLTVL.